This note documents a single T cell receptor (beta chain) sequence. The data derive from a study of human T cells and chemical hapten exposure. Sample time point: pre-sensitization, week 0. Sample treatment: therapeutic diphenylcyclopropenone sensitization with weekly scalp DPC. CDR3 length: 14 amino acids. J gave up 6 bases and V 9 bases, and 12 bases lay outside the gene matches. Germline V gene data show CDR1 as LGHDT and CDR2 as YNNKEL (reference sequence). One entry per CDR3 protein, called by TCRdb with MiXCR from the RACE reads. The sample has about 80,000 distinct CDR3 sequences, around 15% seen once.

The origin of this receptor is a woman aged 45-60 years with alopecia areata. Some clones in this sample may be carry-over from other donors' samples. The material sequenced was whole blood, taken in connection with sensitization to the hapten diphenylcyclopropenone (DPC). The rearrangement joins TRBV3-1 to TRBJ2-7; 9 bases fit TRBD1. CDR3 sequence: CASSIATGGTEQYF. CDR3 nucleotide sequence: TGTGCCAGTTCGATAGCGACAGGGGGTACCGAGCAGTACTTC.